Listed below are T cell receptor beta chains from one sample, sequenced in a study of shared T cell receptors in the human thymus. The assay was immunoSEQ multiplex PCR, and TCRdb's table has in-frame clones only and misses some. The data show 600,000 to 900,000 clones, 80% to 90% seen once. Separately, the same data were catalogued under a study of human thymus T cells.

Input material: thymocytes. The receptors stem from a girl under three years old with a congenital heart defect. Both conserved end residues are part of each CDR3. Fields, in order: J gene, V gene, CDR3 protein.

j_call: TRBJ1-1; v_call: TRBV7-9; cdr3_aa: CASSLWWQASTEAFF
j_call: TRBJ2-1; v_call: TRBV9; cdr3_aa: CASSARDRGSYNEQFF
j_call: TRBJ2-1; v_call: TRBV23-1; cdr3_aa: CASSQPRDRGYNEQFF
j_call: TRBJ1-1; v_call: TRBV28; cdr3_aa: CGEPNTEAFF
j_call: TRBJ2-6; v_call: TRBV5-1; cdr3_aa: CASSFTGLGVCGANVLTF
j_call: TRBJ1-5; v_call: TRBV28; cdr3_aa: CASRDRGHQPQHF
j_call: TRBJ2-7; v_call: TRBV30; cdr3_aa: CAWRRTGATEQYF
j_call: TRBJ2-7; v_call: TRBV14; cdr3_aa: CASSLRDRRSSYEQYF
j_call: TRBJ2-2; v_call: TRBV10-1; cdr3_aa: CASSEVRENGELFF
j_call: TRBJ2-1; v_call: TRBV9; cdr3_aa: CASSVGREVMDNEQFF
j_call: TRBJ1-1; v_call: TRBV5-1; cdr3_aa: CASSFRDINTMNTEAFF
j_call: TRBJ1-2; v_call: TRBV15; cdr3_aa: CATSRGGGNNYGYTF
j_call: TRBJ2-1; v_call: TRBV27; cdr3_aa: CASSLMYRVGNEQFF